The 18 T cell receptor beta chains below all came from one sample that was sequenced in a study of T cells in Graves' hyperthyroidism and ophthalmopathy (dated by TCRdb to between 2018 and 2020). To prepare the library, multiplex PCR was applied. TCRdb names Illumina HiSeq 2000 as the instrument used. TCR beta CDR3 regions were amplified from RNA transcripts. A first-round RT-PCR of the TCR CDR3 used the HTBI primer set with the Qiagen OneStep RT-PCR kit. The public sequencing data were trimmed at Q25 with fastp and processed into clonotypes with MiXCR by TCRdb, which kept only in-frame beta chains. Here each entry gathers all rows of one CDR3 protein and keeps the most common genes and DNA. The table for this sample lists 600,000 or so distinct CDR3 sequences; approximately 15% of them were counted only once. The ten largest clones take up approximately 12% of the sample. The sample consisted of blood. All receptors come from a woman in her fifties or sixties with Graves' ophthalmopathy.

In regard to this clonotype: This may be a read error: a much more frequent sequence differs by one nucleotide. The rearrangement uses TRBV18 and TRBJ1-5; 7 bases agree with TRBD1. Germline CDR1 is KGHSH and CDR2 is LQKENI. CDR3 length: 15 amino acids. The CDR3 spells CVSSPRRDRDQPQHF. The CDR3 coding sequence is TGTGTCAGCTCACCGCGCCGGGACAGAGATCAGCCCCAGCATTTT.

This chain connects TRBV7-9 to TRBJ2-1, with D tentatively TRBD1 (6 bases). Trimming stripped 6 bases from V and 6 bases from J, with 12 bases between. The germline gives CDR1 SEHNR, CDR2 FQNEAQ (reference sequence). The CDR3 covers 13 residues. CDR3 amino acids: CASRNRDTNEQFF. For the CDR3, the DNA is TGTGCCAGCAGGAACCGGGACACCAATGAGCAGTTCTTC. Using reference TRBV7-9 and TRBJ2-1 for the parts outside the CDR3, the full variable domain is DTGVSQNPRHKITKRGQNVTFRCDPISEHNRLYWYRQTLGQGPEFLTYFQNEAQLEKSRLLSDRFSAERPKGSFSTLEIQRTEQGDSAMYLCASRNRDTNEQFFGPGTRLTVL.

This clonotype was picked up a small number of times. The chain has TRBV6-5 and TRBJ2-7, with 9 nucleotides matching TRBD1. After removal of 4 bases from V and 0 bases from J, the junction contained 4 bases not matched to a gene. CDR1 MNHEY and CDR2 SVGAGI come from the germline V gene. This CDR3 has 15 amino acids. The DNA of the CDR3 is TGTGCCAGCAGTTCGAGGGACAGGGACTCCTACGAGCAGTACTTC. Protein: CASSSRDRDSYEQYF.

In this sample, this clonotype turned up many times. The chain has TRBV7-6 and TRBJ2-7; 11 bases map to TRBD2. After removal of 5 bases from V and 4 bases from J, the junction contained 13 bases not matched to a gene. The CDR3 is 17 amino acids. Germline V CDR1 and CDR2: SGHVS, FNYEAQ. The CDR3 DNA is TGTGCCAGCAGCACCTACCACCCTAGCGGGAGGTCGTACGAGCAGTACTTC. Encoded protein: CASSTYHPSGRSYEQYF.

This clonotype appeared many times. V gene TRBV6-2 or TRBV6-3 combines with J gene TRBJ2-1; 12 positions match TRBD2. The CDR3 length is 16 residues. Per the germline V gene, CDR1 is MNHEY and CDR2 is SVGEGT. With V trimmed by 2 bases and J by 8 bases, 7 bases remained unmatched. This CDR3 reads CASSYGGLAGFHEQFF. The CDR3 DNA follows: TGTGCCAGCAGTTACGGGGGACTAGCGGGTTTCCATGAGCAGTTCTTC.

This clonotype was observed many times. This chain connects TRBV7-3 to TRBJ2-4; D may be TRBD1 or TRBD2 (5 bases each). V lost 5 bases to trimming and J lost 10 bases, with 9 bases between them. The germline gives CDR1 SGHTA, CDR2 FQGTGA. There are 11 residues in the CDR3. This CDR3 reads CASSQGEIQYF. The CDR3 DNA reads as TGTGCCAGCAGCCAAGGGGAGATTCAGTACTTC. Filled out from reference TRBV7-3 and TRBJ2-4, the complete variable domain reads GAGVSQTPSNKVTEKGKYVELRCDPISGHTALYWYRQSLGQGPEFLIYFQGTGAADDSGLPNDRFFAVRPEGSVSTLKIQRTERGDSAVYLCASSQGEIQYFGAGTRLSVL.

This clonotype was observed many times. V is TRBV20-1 and J is TRBJ2-7; the D gene is possibly TRBD2 (5 bases). Trimming cost V 4 bases and J 2 bases, with 9 bases left between them. The V gene's germline CDR1 is DFQATT and CDR2 SNEGSKA (reference sequence). The CDR3 runs 12 residues. CDR3 DNA: TGCAGTGCTACGCTAGCAACCTACGAGCAGTACTTC. This encodes CSATLATYEQYF.

This clonotype was seen repeatedly, ten times or more. J is TRBJ2-2 and V is TRBV5-1; 7 bases map to TRBD2. Germline CDR1 SGHRS, CDR2 YFSETQ. This CDR3 is built from 16 residues. With V trimmed by 6 bases and J by 2 bases, 10 bases remained unmatched. The DNA for the CDR3 is TGCGCCAGCATATCGGGAGGCGGACTTAACACCGGGGAGCTGTTTTTT. It encodes CASISGGGLNTGELFF.

This clonotype has at least ten counts. The chain couples TRBV2 to TRBJ2-1; no firm D call. The V gene lost 7 bases and the J gene lost 5 bases, with 0 bases spanning the gap. In germline, CDR1 is SNHLY, CDR2 FYNNEI. The CDR3 consists of 9 residues. CDR3 sequence (DNA): TGTGCCAGCAACAATGAGCAGTTCTTC. Translating gives CASNNEQFF.

The chain links TRBV5-1 to TRBJ2-5; possibly TRBD2 for D (6 bases). The CDR3 has 15 residues. Germline CDR1 reads SGHRS; CDR2 reads YFSETQ. V lost 4 bases and J 5 bases, leaving 18 bases between the germline ends. The CDR3 here is CASSNRDGGLETQYF. The CDR3 region has the DNA TGCGCCAGCAGCAACCGGGACGGGGGTTTGGAGACCCAGTACTTC.

The chain couples TRBV25-1 to TRBJ2-2, with D tentatively TRBD1 (6 bases). Germline CDR1 MGHDK, CDR2 SYGVNS. V shed 7 bases and J shed 6 bases, with 12 bases lying between them. The CDR3 is made up of 13 amino acids. CDR3 protein: CASTDSPPGELFF. For the CDR3, the DNA is TGTGCCAGCACGGACAGCCCTCCCGGGGAGCTGTTTTTT.

The chain joins TRBV6-1 to TRBJ1-2, with D hard to call. This CDR3 is 14 amino acids long. V lost 6 bases, J lost 3 bases, and 14 bases lay in between. Germline-derived CDR1 and CDR2 are MNHNS and SASEGT. The CDR3 DNA sequence: TGTGCCAGCAGCCGCCTTGGTCTCGACTATGGCTACACCTTC. Encoded protein: CASSRLGLDYGYTF.

This clonotype was seen at least ten times. This rearrangement joins TRBV12-3 or TRBV12-4 to TRBJ2-4, with 7 bases fitting TRBD1. V shed 3 bases, J shed 6 bases, and the junction held 5 bases outside the gene matches. This CDR3 has 14 amino acids. The CDR3 spells CASSLRQGVNIQYF. For the CDR3, the DNA is TGTGCCAGCAGTTTGAGACAGGGAGTAAACATTCAGTACTTC.

The chain carries TRBV29-1 and TRBJ2-5; D is undetermined. The CDR3 contains 12 residues. The germline V gene encodes CDR1 SQVTM and CDR2 ANQGSEA. The ends were cut back, 4 bases at V and 0 bases at J, with 6 bases in the middle. DNA of the CDR3: TGCAGCGTTGTTAGGGACCAAGAGACCCAGTACTTC. Residues: CSVVRDQETQYF.

This clonotype was picked up many times. This chain connects TRBV12-3 or TRBV12-4 to TRBJ1-1; D is uncertain. Trimming left V 5 bases short and J 2 bases short, with 12 bases between. The CDR3 length is 14 residues. The chain's CDR3 is CASSPYNSNTEAFF. The DNA of the CDR3 is TGTGCCAGCAGTCCCTATAACAGTAACACTGAAGCTTTCTTT.

This chain connects TRBV20-1 to TRBJ1-4, with a tentative D call TRBD1 (6 bases). Trimming stripped 6 bases from V and 6 bases from J, with 14 bases between. The V gene's germline CDR1 is DFQATT and CDR2 SNEGSKA (reference sequence). The CDR3 spans 13 residues. The CDR3 here is CSAPTGSDEKLFF. DNA for the CDR3: TGCAGTGCGCCTACAGGGAGCGATGAAAAACTGTTTTTT.

This clonotype was counted between two and nine times. The chain links TRBV29-1 to TRBJ1-2; the D gene is possibly TRBD1 (5 bases). The CDR3 contains 12 residues. V lost 6 bases, J lost 4 bases, and 12 bases lay in between. Germline V gene sequence: CDR1 SQVTM, CDR2 ANQGSEA. The CDR3: CSVDPGTYGYTF. The DNA of the CDR3 is TGCAGCGTGGACCCGGGGACCTATGGCTACACCTTC.

The V gene is TRBV5-4, the J gene TRBJ2-7; possibly TRBD1 for D (6 bases). CDR1 SGHNT and CDR2 YYREEE come from the germline V gene (reference sequence). The CDR3 is made up of 13 amino acids. Trimming took off 4 bases at V and 6 bases at J, with 14 bases between the two ends. The CDR3 DNA reads TGTGCCAGCAGCCTACGGACAGATGCCGAGCAGTACTTC. Its protein product is CASSLRTDAEQYF.